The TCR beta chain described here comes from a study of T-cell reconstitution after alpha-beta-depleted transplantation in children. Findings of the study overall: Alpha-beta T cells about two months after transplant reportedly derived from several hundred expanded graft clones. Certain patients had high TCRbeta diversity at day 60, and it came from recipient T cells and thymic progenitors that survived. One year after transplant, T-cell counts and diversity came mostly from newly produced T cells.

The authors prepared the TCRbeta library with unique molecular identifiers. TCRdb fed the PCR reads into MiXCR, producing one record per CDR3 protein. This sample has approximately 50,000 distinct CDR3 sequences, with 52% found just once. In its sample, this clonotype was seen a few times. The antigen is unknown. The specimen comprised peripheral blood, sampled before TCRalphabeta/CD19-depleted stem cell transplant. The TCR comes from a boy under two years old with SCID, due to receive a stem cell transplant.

The CDR3 DNA sequence: TGTGCCAGCAGCTTGGCGAGAGGATACGAGCAGTACTTC. It yields the protein CASSLARGYEQYF. This chain connects TRBV7-8 to TRBJ2-7; D unresolved. V lost 3 bases and J lost 4, with 10 bases in between. CDR1 SGHVS and CDR2 FQNEAQ come from the germline V gene. The CDR3 extends over 13 amino acids.